Following are 8 T cell receptor beta chains from one sample sequenced in a study of spatial heterogeneity in lung cancer. MiXCR was run by TCRdb on the 5' RACE reads, yielding one entry per CDR3 protein. In all, the sample yields more than 90 distinct CDR3 sequences. The time point denotes: sample taken at primary tumor resection. Sequenced material: normal lung tissue next to the tumor, taken at surgery. The receptors were sampled from a male donor with early-stage non-small cell lung cancer.

A remark on this clonotype: Because this beta chain is a stray read in a library intended to capture alpha chains, its abundance should not be given much weight. For the CDR3, the DNA is TGTGCCAGTAGATCGGGGGCATCTGGGGCCAACGTCCTGACTTTC. Its protein is CASRSGASGANVLTF. The chain uses TRBV19 and TRBJ2-6; either TRBD1 or TRBD2 may fit D (6 bases each). Per germline, CDR1 LNHDA and CDR2 SQIVND (reference sequence). The CDR3 spans 15 residues. Trimming took 6 bases from V and 1 from J, leaving 10 bases between them.

This clonotype was detected a few times. This beta chain is an unintended read in a library built for alpha chains; its size means little. The genes are TRBV4-1 and TRBJ2-7; no clear D gene. Deletions cut 7 bases from V and 3 bases from J, with 10 bases between. The CDR3 runs 12 residues. The germline CDR1 and CDR2 sequences are MGHRA and YSYEKL. The CDR3 DNA is TGCGCCAGCACCGTTAGTGGCTACGAGCAGTACTTC. Translated, it gives CASTVSGYEQYF.

On this clonotype: Little can be read into the size of this beta chain, an off-target read in a library designed for alpha chains. The chain joins TRBV23-1 to TRBJ2-1; the match to TRBD1 covers 7 bases. TRBV23-1 is an ORF for which the function is uncertain. V lost 0 bases to trimming and J lost 0 bases; unmatched junction nucleotides: 5. This CDR3 contains 17 residues. Here the CDR3 DNA reads TGCGCCAGCAGTCAATCGTGGGACAGAAGCTCCTACAATGAGCAGTTCTTC. This encodes CASSQSWDRSSYNEQFF.

As regards this clonotype: A library made for alpha chains picked up this beta chain off target, so its size means little. The chain has TRBV7-9 and TRBJ2-7, with TRBD1 as a possible D gene (5 bases). Per germline, CDR1 SEHNR and CDR2 FQNEAQ (reference sequence). The ends were cut back, 1 base at V and 5 bases at J, with 9 bases in the middle. This CDR3 region has 13 residues. CDR3 sequence: CASSLGTRDEQYF. In DNA form, the CDR3 reads TGTGCCAGCAGCTTAGGGACACGCGACGAGCAGTACTTC.

This clonotype was detected a few times. With the library built for alpha chains, this beta chain is off target and its frequency is not meaningful. The rearrangement joins TRBV29-1 to TRBJ2-3; D call uncertain. CDR1 and CDR2 from the germline V gene are SQVTM and ANQGSEA. Trimming took off 4 bases at V and 4 bases at J, with 9 bases between the two ends. The CDR3 spans 12 residues. The CDR3 spells CSVGLMADTQYF. The CDR3 DNA follows: TGCAGCGTTGGTCTCATGGCAGATACGCAGTATTTT.

Concerning this clonotype itself: This beta chain came through as a stray read in a library set up for alpha chains, and its size says little. The CDR3 coding sequence is TGTGCCAGCAGCTTGGGACAGGGGGCTGGGTACGAGCAGTACTTC. Its protein product is CASSLGQGAGYEQYF. The V gene is TRBV7-8, the J gene TRBJ2-7; 12 nucleotides agree with TRBD1. Germline CDR1 reads SGHVS; CDR2 reads FQNEAQ. The CDR3 has 15 residues. J gave up 4 bases and V 3 bases, and 4 bases lay outside the gene matches.

Comments on this clonotype: Little can be read into the size of this beta chain, an off-target read in a library designed for alpha chains. This sequence joins TRBV12-3 or TRBV12-4 and TRBJ1-3, with D maybe TRBD1 (6 bases). The germline V and J ends were trimmed by 7 bases and 4 bases, with 14 bases remaining between them. This CDR3 contains 14 residues. CDR3 protein: CASNTGKTGNTIYF. CDR3 DNA sequence: TGTGCCAGCAATACAGGGAAGACCGGAAACACCATATATTTT.

On this clonotype: The size of this beta chain means little, since it is a stray read in a library made for alpha chains. The rearrangement joins TRBV29-1 to TRBJ2-5; D unclear. Germline V gene sequence: CDR1 SQVTM, CDR2 ANQGSEA. V was pared by 3 bases and J by 4 bases, with 12 bases between. The CDR3 runs to 13 residues. Here the CDR3 reads CSVDGQVGETQYF. The CDR3, as DNA: TGCAGCGTTGACGGGCAGGTGGGAGAGACCCAGTACTTC.